This T cell receptor (beta chain) was captured by sequencing in a study of blood T cell repertoires in COVID-19. The wider study: Donors in the United States, Italy and Spain gave samples during acute or convalescent COVID-19. PBMCs, B-cell-depleted T cells, or T cells provided the cDNA or gDNA that made up the material.

Original analysis: The assay estimated nucleated cells by amplifying reference gene primers. Clones were sequenced by immunoSEQ multiplex PCR, and TCRdb holds only the in-frame ones, with some missing. For V, J and clone size, that table is used; D and trimming come from the DNA. The sample has 200,000 to 250,000 clones; approximately 86% are singletons. For this clone: Additional DNA sequences in this sample encode the identical CDR3.

The receptor comes from a young woman who had recovered from COVID-19. The specimen sequenced was peripheral blood.

DNA of the CDR3: TGTGCCATCAGGGGGGACAGGGAGAACACCGGGGAGCTGTTTTTT. As protein: CAIRGDRENTGELFF. The rearrangement joins TRBV10-3 to TRBJ2-2; 9 bases line up with TRBD1. The trim removed 6 bases at V and 1 base at J, leaving 3 bases unmatched. Germline V lookup: CDR1 ENHRY, CDR2 SYGVKD. The CDR3 runs 15 residues.